Shown below are 7 T cell receptor beta chains from a single sample sequenced in a study of T cell repertoires in cytomegalovirus infection. TCRdb fed the reads into MiXCR, producing one record per CDR3 protein. The sample has 97,000 or so distinct CDR3 sequences, 15% to 20% seen once. Specimen: PBMCs. The receptors were gathered from a human donor in good health (CMV status not recorded). Some clones in this sample may be carry-over from other donors' samples.

This clonotype came up many times. This chain joins TRBV2 and TRBJ2-1; TRBD2 might be the D (6 bases). Between the trimmed V and J ends, which lost 6 bases and 9 bases, there was a span of 12 bases. From germline, CDR1 is SNHLY and CDR2 FYNNEI. This CDR3 has 12 amino acids. Here the CDR3 reads CASRGDGGEQFF. The CDR3 DNA is TGTGCCAGCAGGGGGGACGGGGGTGAGCAGTTCTTC.

V and J are TRBV29-1 and TRBJ1-1, with 9 bases matching TRBD1. The V gene's germline CDR1 is SQVTM and CDR2 ANQGSEA. The junction had 5 bases not matched to a gene; V was cut back by 3 bases and J by 3 bases. The CDR3 has 14 residues. CDR3 protein: CSVDRGQGDTEAFF. DNA of the CDR3: TGCAGCGTTGATCGGGGACAGGGTGACACTGAAGCTTTCTTT.

The table lists this clonotype with a few counts. The chain is built from TRBV5-6 and TRBJ2-1; TRBD1 is a possible D gene (6 bases). The CDR3 length is 15 residues. CDR1 is SGHDT, CDR2 YYEEEE, per germline. With 3 bases removed from V and 10 bases from J, the gap between germline ends came to 20 bases. CDR3 residues: CASSSSKTGRREQFF. For the CDR3, the DNA is TGTGCCAGCAGCTCCTCCAAAACAGGGCGGAGGGAGCAGTTCTTC.

This chain connects TRBV4-1 to TRBJ1-1, with D possibly being TRBD1 (5 bases). Germline CDR1 and CDR2: MGHRA and YSYEKL. V lost 0 bases to trimming and J lost 8 bases, with 13 bases between them. The CDR3 has 14 amino acids. CDR3 sequence (DNA): TGCGCCAGCAGCCAAGAATGGGGGTTCAGGGAAGCTTTCTTT. Protein: CASSQEWGFREAFF.

The rearrangement links TRBV2 to TRBJ2-5, with D possibly being TRBD1 (5 bases). Trimming took 4 bases from V and 3 from J, leaving 12 bases between them. There are 14 residues in the CDR3. CDR1 and CDR2 (germline): SNHLY, FYNNEI. In nucleotides, the CDR3 is TGTGCCAGCAGTGGAACAGGCCGGGAAGAGACCCAGTACTTC. This sequence encodes CASSGTGREETQYF.

The genes are TRBV20-1 and TRBJ2-5; 7 bases match TRBD1. Losses at the gene ends were 5 bases for V and 3 bases for J; bases not matched to a gene: 6. The CDR3 contains 13 residues. CDR1 is DFQATT and CDR2 is SNEGSKA in the germline V gene (reference sequence). This chain's CDR3 is CSAGPGQKETQYF. The CDR3 bases are TGCAGTGCTGGACCGGGACAGAAAGAGACCCAGTACTTC.

This clonotype appeared many times. This chain links TRBV7-8 with TRBJ2-5; the match to TRBD1 covers 8 bases. Trimming removed 1 base from V and 4 bases from J; junction bases left unmatched: 14. Germline-derived CDR1 and CDR2 are SGHVS and FQNEAQ. The CDR3 length is 18 residues. CDR3 protein: CASSLVQGATPMRETQYF. DNA for the CDR3: TGTGCCAGCAGCTTAGTCCAGGGGGCGACCCCCATGCGAGAGACCCAGTACTTC.